This passage covers 13 T cell receptor beta chains from one sample sequenced in a study of cytomegalovirus exposure and HLA in healthy donors. PCR involved 60 Vbeta and 13 Jbeta primers. Sequencing was performed with immunoSEQ multiplex PCR; in TCRdb, only in-frame clones are kept and a portion is missing. This sample has 90,000 to 110,000 clones, with approximately 82% found just once. Sequencing was carried out using PBMCs. Receptors originate from a man aged 35 to 55 in good health and CMV-seropositive.

V and J are TRBV9 and TRBJ2-1; 9 bases match TRBD2. With 4 bases clipped from V and 9 bases from J, the junction kept 5 bases outside the gene matches. The CDR3 has 13 residues. From germline, CDR1 is SGDLS and CDR2 YYNGEE. CDR3 sequence reads: CASSSTAGGEQFF. In DNA, the CDR3 is TGTGCCAGCAGCTCCACAGCGGGAGGTGAGCAGTTCTTC.

This sequence joins TRBV4-1 and TRBJ1-2; D not resolved. Trimming took 2 bases from V and 5 from J, leaving 12 bases between them. The CDR3 has 14 amino acids. Per germline, CDR1 MGHRA and CDR2 YSYEKL. The CDR3 sequence is CASSQHQSRYGYTF. The CDR3 DNA sequence: TGCGCCAGCAGCCAACACCAGTCTAGGTATGGCTACACCTTC.

Note on this clone: An end of the junction differs from the germline gene, which may be a read error. This sequence joins TRBV15 and TRBJ1-4; possibly TRBD1 for D (5 bases). The CDR3 runs to 13 residues. Germline V lookup: CDR1 LNHNV, CDR2 YYDKDF (reference sequence). CDR3 amino acids: CATSRGVGRQMIF. DNA for the CDR3: TGTGCCACCAGCAGAGGAGTGGGAAGACAGATGATATTT.

This chain links TRBV19 with TRBJ2-7; the D gene is possibly TRBD1 (5 bases). The CDR3 extends over 13 amino acids. Germline lookup yields CDR1 LNHDA and CDR2 SQIVND (reference sequence). Trimming removed 11 bases at V and 2 bases at J, with 16 bases between. The CDR3 nucleotides are TGTGCCGTAGGACCTGGGGCAGCCTACGAGCAGTACTTC. Residues: CAVGPGAAYEQYF.

The J gene is TRBJ1-2, the V gene TRBV19; 8 bases fit TRBD1. This CDR3 region has 11 residues. Trimming cost V 10 bases and J 7 bases; bases outside gene matches: 5. Germline values: CDR1 LNHDA, CDR2 SQIVND (reference sequence). CDR3 in amino acids: CATGQGLGYTF. The CDR3 coding sequence is TGTGCCACTGGACAGGGTCTTGGCTACACCTTC.

The rearrangement joins TRBV7-9 to TRBJ2-3; D gene unclear. Germline CDR1 and CDR2: SEHNR and FQNEAQ (reference sequence). The CDR3 length is 13 residues. V was trimmed by 1 base and J by 4 bases, leaving 6 bases between them. CDR3 protein: CASSLDFPDTQYF. Written as DNA, the CDR3 is TGTGCCAGCAGCTTAGACTTCCCAGATACGCAGTATTTT.

Here the CDR3 DNA reads TGTGCCAGCAGTCCCCCCCCGGGACAGGGGAAAGATACGCAGTATTTT. Translating gives CASSPPPGQGKDTQYF. V usage is TRBV6-7 and J usage is TRBJ2-3; 10 positions agree with TRBD1. TRBV6-7 is an ORF, and what it does is uncertain. Losses at the gene ends were 5 bases for V and 5 bases for J; bases not matched to a gene: 10. CDR3 length: 16 residues.

The CDR3 is CASSEGRDRGRGEQFF. The CDR3 region has the DNA TGTGCCAGCAGCGAAGGGCGGGACAGGGGTCGGGGTGAGCAGTTCTTC. This chain links TRBV11-3 with TRBJ2-1; TRBD1 matches 10 bases. The CDR3 is made up of 16 amino acids. Trimming at V came to 5 bases and at J to 9 bases, leaving 13 bases not matched to a gene. Per germline, CDR1 SGHNT and CDR2 YENEEA. The variable domain in full, completed from reference TRBV11-3 and TRBJ2-1, reads EAGVVQSPRYKIIEKKQPVAFWCNPISGHNTLYWYLQNLGQGPELLIRYENEEAVDDSQLPKDRFSAERLKGVDSTLKIQPAELGDSAVYLCASSEGRDRGRGEQFFGPGTRLTVL.

The J gene is TRBJ2-2, the V gene TRBV6-6; 7 bases line up with TRBD2. The J segment lost 2 bases and the V segment lost 2 bases, leaving 5 bases of the junction unmatched. This CDR3 contains 16 residues. CDR1 is MNHNY, CDR2 SVGAGI, per germline (reference sequence). The CDR3 region is CASSYGGGGNTGELFF. Written as DNA, the CDR3 is TGTGCCAGCAGTTACGGTGGGGGGGGAAACACCGGGGAGCTGTTTTTT.

The rearrangement uses TRBV5-1 and TRBJ2-7, with TRBD2 identical over 15 bases. The CDR3 is 17 residues long. V trimming: 4 bases; J trimming: 0 bases; junction bases outside the gene matches: 5. Germline lookup yields CDR1 SGHRS and CDR2 YFSETQ. The CDR3 here is CASSLGLAGGTSYEQYF. The CDR3 coding sequence is TGCGCCAGCAGCCTTGGACTAGCGGGGGGGACCTCCTACGAGCAGTACTTC.

The chain is built from TRBV19 and TRBJ2-1; D is possibly TRBD2 (6 bases). Germline CDR1 is LNHDA and CDR2 is SQIVND (reference sequence). CDR3 length: 16 residues. Trimming removed 0 bases from V and 6 bases from J, with 15 bases in between. The CDR3 DNA reads TGTGCCAGTAGTATAGATCGCCCCGGGAGATTCAATGAGCAGTTCTTC. Translated: CASSIDRPGRFNEQFF.

This clone was counted only a few times. V usage is TRBV6-6 and J usage is TRBJ1-1; 9 bases map to TRBD1. Per germline, CDR1 MNHNY and CDR2 SVGAGI (reference sequence). The J segment lost 6 bases and the V segment lost 2 bases, leaving 4 bases of the junction unmatched. CDR3 length: 14 amino acids. The DNA of the CDR3 is TGTGCCAGCAGTTACGGACAGGGGTTGTCTGAAGCTTTCTTT. Amino acids: CASSYGQGLSEAFF.

J is TRBJ2-4 and V is TRBV19; D call uncertain. This CDR3 contains 15 residues. CDR1 and CDR2 (germline): LNHDA, SQIVND (reference sequence). V shed 0 bases and J shed 1 base, with 7 bases lying between them. CDR3 coding DNA: TGTGCCAGTAGTATAGAAGCTCCCGCCAAAAACATTCAGTACTTC. Protein: CASSIEAPAKNIQYF.